The present T cell receptor (beta chain) was sequenced within a study of response to subunit inactivated influenza vaccine (dated by TCRdb to 2016 to 2019). At the level of the whole study: Deep quantitative profiling of the T cell receptor repertoire was used in the study to follow responses to a trivalent subunit inactivated influenza vaccine. General findings and caveats noted by the study authors: It was suggested by the authors that each seasonal influenza vaccination may recruit only a limited number of new T cells.

The library was generated by RT-PCR. Reads for this sample came from an Illumina HiSeq 2500. The raw public data were reprocessed by TCRdb itself: fastp quality trimming at Q25, MiXCR clonotype calling, in-frame beta chains only. Each entry is one CDR3 protein sequence, shown with its most common DNA and genes. The sample yields just under 550,000 distinct CDR3 sequences; 20% to 25% were counted once. Together, the top ten hold 2.8% of the sample. This clonotype was counted between two and nine times. This receptor's antigen is unknown. Base quality data are lacking; no much larger clone is found one base away. These records were also assigned to another study, of T cells expressing NK-cell markers. According to the second study: TCR beta cDNA libraries were made by 5'RACE template switching that added a universal primer site and unique molecular identifiers. In sorted CD3+CD56+NKG2C+, CD3+CD56+NKG2C- and CD3+CD56-NKG2C+ T-cell subsets from several donors, TCR beta-chain repertoires were profiled. Among the eight sequenced donors, seven were HCMV-seropositive and one was HCMV-seronegative. In several experiments an anti-gammadeltaTCR antibody was added to restrict sorting to alphabetaTCR-expressing T cells. For five or six donors, the dominant CD3+CD56+NKG2C+ clonotypes were among the top 10 CD8+ clonotypes and accounted for roughly 1.0-8% of CD8+ T cells. Those dominant clonotypes were again the most abundant among CD3+CD56-NKG2C+ cells in several donors, at roughly 28.3-60.1%. It remained unclear whether the expanded NKG2C-expressing T cell clones were specific for HCMV antigens. The study sequenced eight donors, all healthy volunteers chosen at random: three men and five women. HCMV serostatus was determined by detecting HCMV-specific IgG in serum with a commercial ELISA kit. Ficoll density gradient centrifugation was used to isolate peripheral blood mononuclear cells from blood. CD4+ and CD8+ T cells were isolated from PBMC by magnetic immunoseparation with Miltenyi isolation kits. cDNA synthesis was primed from the TCR beta constant segment and was followed by two successive PCR amplification steps. Sequencing of the libraries produced 2 x 150 bp reads on Illumina HiSeq 2000/2500, MiSeq or NextSeq. MIGEC was used to demultiplex reads and group reads by UMI, and MiTCR was used to assemble and quantify clonotypes. To exclude erroneous sequences, only TCR cDNA sequences supported by at least two reads were retained. The tcR package was used for downstream repertoire analysis, with clonotypes matched between fractions based on CDR3 nucleotide sequence plus V segment. Antigen specificity was annotated against VDJdb with VDJmatch, allowing one amino acid substitution in CDR3.

The receptor's source is a man aged 45 to 65 who received an inactivated influenza vaccine. Donor details come from another sample of the same person, matched by shared clones. The source was CD4+ T cells sorted from PBMCs, collected about 11 days after vaccination.

The sequenced DNA: TGTGCCAGCAGCTCCACCGGGACTAGCGGGAGAGAGTACGAGCAGTACTTC. Its protein product is CASSSTGTSGREYEQYF. This sequence uses TRBV7-9 and TRBJ2-7; the central 14 bases match TRBD2. From a lookup of the germline V gene (reference sequence), CDR1 and CDR2 are SEHNR and FQNEAQ. The CDR3 measures 17 amino acids from cysteine to phenylalanine. This entry keeps only the CDR3 DNA: 51 bases, framed from base 1. Trimmed from V: 4 bases; trimmed from J: 4 bases; junction bases lacking a gene match: 9.